This passage covers 9 T cell receptor beta chains from one sample sequenced in a study of PD-1 blockade in classical Hodgkin lymphoma. No patient escaped relapse after autologous stem cell transplantation, and brentuximab vedotin exposure varied. The repertoire was sequenced with immunoSEQ multiplex PCR; TCRdb's copy has only in-frame clones and lacks some. Of about 15,000 clones listed, around 83% are singletons. The specimen comprised peripheral blood mononuclear cells (PBMCs), sampled at baseline. Receptors originate from a human donor with classical Hodgkin lymphoma.

The chain joins TRBV6-1 to TRBJ2-7; D perhaps matches TRBD1 (5 bases). This CDR3 region has 13 residues. The germline V and J ends were trimmed by 5 bases and 3 bases, with 11 bases remaining between them. The V gene's germline CDR1 is MNHNS and CDR2 SASEGT. The DNA for the CDR3 is TGTGCCAGCAGTAGGGCAGGGAACTACGAGCAGTACTTC. Its protein is CASSRAGNYEQYF.

CDR3 nucleotides: TGCGCCAGCAGCTTGACCCCGGAAGGAGGAAAACTGTTTTTT. This translates into CASSLTPEGGKLFF. The V gene is TRBV5-1, the J gene TRBJ1-4; unclear D gene. The CDR3 sequence is 14 residues long. Germline V gene sequence: CDR1 SGHRS, CDR2 YFSETQ. V was clipped by 1 base and J by 10 bases, with 14 bases between them.

The chain has TRBV7-9 and TRBJ1-5; D is unresolved. Trimming removed 1 base from V and 7 bases from J, with 11 bases in between. There are 14 residues in the CDR3. Germline assignment: CDR1 SEHNR and CDR2 FQNEAQ (reference sequence). In nucleotides, the CDR3 is TGTGCCAGCAGCTTAGTGGGTATGAACCAGCCCCAGCATTTT. Translation: CASSLVGMNQPQHF.

This clone was picked up a small number of times. J is TRBJ1-2 and V is TRBV10-3, with D unresolved. The CDR3 runs to 14 residues. Germline CDR1 reads ENHRY; CDR2 reads SYGVKD. The germline V and J ends were trimmed by 3 bases and 4 bases, with 12 bases remaining between them. The CDR3 reads CAISDSRGTYGYTF. CDR3 coding DNA: TGTGCCATCAGTGACTCCCGGGGTACCTATGGCTACACCTTC.

The chain joins TRBV18 to TRBJ1-1; D remains ambiguous. The CDR3 covers 14 residues. Trimming stripped 2 bases from V and 3 bases from J, with 10 bases between. Looked up from germline, CDR1 is KGHSH and CDR2 is LQKENI. The CDR3 bases are TGTGCCAGCTCACCAGGGCAGTCAGACACTGAAGCTTTCTTT. Its translation: CASSPGQSDTEAFF.

This clone showed up just a few times. J is TRBJ1-1 and V is TRBV27; no clear D. CDR3 length equals 10 residues. Germline V gene lookup returns CDR1 MNHEY and CDR2 SMNVEV (reference sequence). V dropped 7 bases and J dropped 4 bases, with 4 bases sitting between them. Here the CDR3 reads CASIGTEAFF. The CDR3 region has the DNA TGTGCCAGCATAGGCACTGAAGCTTTCTTT.

The J gene is TRBJ2-3, the V gene TRBV5-1; TRBD2 matches 13 bases. CDR1 is SGHRS and CDR2 is YFSETQ in the germline V gene. The CDR3 contains 15 residues. V lost 6 bases, J lost 5 bases, and 6 bases stayed unmatched. The CDR3 is CASTLTSGGIDTQYF. DNA of the CDR3: TGCGCCAGCACCCTGACTAGCGGGGGGATAGATACGCAGTATTTT.

The chain uses TRBV29-1 and TRBJ1-5, with a possible D match to TRBD1 (6 bases). The CDR3 contains 12 residues. V lost 6 bases to trimming and J lost 5 bases, with 11 bases between them. CDR1 SQVTM and CDR2 ANQGSEA come from the germline V gene. CDR3 sequence (DNA): TGCAGCGTGCGGGACACCCATCAGCCCCAGCATTTT. Translated: CSVRDTHQPQHF.

Worth noting for this clone: One junction end disagrees with the germline gene, perhaps due to a read error. The chain links TRBV29-1 to TRBJ2-2; either TRBD1 or TRBD2 may fit D (5 bases each). Germline V gene sequence: CDR1 SQVTM, CDR2 ANQGSEA. The length of the CDR3 is 15 residues. CDR3 amino acids: CSVEDPPGITGEPFF. CDR3 nucleotides: TGCAGCGTTGAAGATCCCCCAGGGATCACCGGGGAGCCGTTTTTT.